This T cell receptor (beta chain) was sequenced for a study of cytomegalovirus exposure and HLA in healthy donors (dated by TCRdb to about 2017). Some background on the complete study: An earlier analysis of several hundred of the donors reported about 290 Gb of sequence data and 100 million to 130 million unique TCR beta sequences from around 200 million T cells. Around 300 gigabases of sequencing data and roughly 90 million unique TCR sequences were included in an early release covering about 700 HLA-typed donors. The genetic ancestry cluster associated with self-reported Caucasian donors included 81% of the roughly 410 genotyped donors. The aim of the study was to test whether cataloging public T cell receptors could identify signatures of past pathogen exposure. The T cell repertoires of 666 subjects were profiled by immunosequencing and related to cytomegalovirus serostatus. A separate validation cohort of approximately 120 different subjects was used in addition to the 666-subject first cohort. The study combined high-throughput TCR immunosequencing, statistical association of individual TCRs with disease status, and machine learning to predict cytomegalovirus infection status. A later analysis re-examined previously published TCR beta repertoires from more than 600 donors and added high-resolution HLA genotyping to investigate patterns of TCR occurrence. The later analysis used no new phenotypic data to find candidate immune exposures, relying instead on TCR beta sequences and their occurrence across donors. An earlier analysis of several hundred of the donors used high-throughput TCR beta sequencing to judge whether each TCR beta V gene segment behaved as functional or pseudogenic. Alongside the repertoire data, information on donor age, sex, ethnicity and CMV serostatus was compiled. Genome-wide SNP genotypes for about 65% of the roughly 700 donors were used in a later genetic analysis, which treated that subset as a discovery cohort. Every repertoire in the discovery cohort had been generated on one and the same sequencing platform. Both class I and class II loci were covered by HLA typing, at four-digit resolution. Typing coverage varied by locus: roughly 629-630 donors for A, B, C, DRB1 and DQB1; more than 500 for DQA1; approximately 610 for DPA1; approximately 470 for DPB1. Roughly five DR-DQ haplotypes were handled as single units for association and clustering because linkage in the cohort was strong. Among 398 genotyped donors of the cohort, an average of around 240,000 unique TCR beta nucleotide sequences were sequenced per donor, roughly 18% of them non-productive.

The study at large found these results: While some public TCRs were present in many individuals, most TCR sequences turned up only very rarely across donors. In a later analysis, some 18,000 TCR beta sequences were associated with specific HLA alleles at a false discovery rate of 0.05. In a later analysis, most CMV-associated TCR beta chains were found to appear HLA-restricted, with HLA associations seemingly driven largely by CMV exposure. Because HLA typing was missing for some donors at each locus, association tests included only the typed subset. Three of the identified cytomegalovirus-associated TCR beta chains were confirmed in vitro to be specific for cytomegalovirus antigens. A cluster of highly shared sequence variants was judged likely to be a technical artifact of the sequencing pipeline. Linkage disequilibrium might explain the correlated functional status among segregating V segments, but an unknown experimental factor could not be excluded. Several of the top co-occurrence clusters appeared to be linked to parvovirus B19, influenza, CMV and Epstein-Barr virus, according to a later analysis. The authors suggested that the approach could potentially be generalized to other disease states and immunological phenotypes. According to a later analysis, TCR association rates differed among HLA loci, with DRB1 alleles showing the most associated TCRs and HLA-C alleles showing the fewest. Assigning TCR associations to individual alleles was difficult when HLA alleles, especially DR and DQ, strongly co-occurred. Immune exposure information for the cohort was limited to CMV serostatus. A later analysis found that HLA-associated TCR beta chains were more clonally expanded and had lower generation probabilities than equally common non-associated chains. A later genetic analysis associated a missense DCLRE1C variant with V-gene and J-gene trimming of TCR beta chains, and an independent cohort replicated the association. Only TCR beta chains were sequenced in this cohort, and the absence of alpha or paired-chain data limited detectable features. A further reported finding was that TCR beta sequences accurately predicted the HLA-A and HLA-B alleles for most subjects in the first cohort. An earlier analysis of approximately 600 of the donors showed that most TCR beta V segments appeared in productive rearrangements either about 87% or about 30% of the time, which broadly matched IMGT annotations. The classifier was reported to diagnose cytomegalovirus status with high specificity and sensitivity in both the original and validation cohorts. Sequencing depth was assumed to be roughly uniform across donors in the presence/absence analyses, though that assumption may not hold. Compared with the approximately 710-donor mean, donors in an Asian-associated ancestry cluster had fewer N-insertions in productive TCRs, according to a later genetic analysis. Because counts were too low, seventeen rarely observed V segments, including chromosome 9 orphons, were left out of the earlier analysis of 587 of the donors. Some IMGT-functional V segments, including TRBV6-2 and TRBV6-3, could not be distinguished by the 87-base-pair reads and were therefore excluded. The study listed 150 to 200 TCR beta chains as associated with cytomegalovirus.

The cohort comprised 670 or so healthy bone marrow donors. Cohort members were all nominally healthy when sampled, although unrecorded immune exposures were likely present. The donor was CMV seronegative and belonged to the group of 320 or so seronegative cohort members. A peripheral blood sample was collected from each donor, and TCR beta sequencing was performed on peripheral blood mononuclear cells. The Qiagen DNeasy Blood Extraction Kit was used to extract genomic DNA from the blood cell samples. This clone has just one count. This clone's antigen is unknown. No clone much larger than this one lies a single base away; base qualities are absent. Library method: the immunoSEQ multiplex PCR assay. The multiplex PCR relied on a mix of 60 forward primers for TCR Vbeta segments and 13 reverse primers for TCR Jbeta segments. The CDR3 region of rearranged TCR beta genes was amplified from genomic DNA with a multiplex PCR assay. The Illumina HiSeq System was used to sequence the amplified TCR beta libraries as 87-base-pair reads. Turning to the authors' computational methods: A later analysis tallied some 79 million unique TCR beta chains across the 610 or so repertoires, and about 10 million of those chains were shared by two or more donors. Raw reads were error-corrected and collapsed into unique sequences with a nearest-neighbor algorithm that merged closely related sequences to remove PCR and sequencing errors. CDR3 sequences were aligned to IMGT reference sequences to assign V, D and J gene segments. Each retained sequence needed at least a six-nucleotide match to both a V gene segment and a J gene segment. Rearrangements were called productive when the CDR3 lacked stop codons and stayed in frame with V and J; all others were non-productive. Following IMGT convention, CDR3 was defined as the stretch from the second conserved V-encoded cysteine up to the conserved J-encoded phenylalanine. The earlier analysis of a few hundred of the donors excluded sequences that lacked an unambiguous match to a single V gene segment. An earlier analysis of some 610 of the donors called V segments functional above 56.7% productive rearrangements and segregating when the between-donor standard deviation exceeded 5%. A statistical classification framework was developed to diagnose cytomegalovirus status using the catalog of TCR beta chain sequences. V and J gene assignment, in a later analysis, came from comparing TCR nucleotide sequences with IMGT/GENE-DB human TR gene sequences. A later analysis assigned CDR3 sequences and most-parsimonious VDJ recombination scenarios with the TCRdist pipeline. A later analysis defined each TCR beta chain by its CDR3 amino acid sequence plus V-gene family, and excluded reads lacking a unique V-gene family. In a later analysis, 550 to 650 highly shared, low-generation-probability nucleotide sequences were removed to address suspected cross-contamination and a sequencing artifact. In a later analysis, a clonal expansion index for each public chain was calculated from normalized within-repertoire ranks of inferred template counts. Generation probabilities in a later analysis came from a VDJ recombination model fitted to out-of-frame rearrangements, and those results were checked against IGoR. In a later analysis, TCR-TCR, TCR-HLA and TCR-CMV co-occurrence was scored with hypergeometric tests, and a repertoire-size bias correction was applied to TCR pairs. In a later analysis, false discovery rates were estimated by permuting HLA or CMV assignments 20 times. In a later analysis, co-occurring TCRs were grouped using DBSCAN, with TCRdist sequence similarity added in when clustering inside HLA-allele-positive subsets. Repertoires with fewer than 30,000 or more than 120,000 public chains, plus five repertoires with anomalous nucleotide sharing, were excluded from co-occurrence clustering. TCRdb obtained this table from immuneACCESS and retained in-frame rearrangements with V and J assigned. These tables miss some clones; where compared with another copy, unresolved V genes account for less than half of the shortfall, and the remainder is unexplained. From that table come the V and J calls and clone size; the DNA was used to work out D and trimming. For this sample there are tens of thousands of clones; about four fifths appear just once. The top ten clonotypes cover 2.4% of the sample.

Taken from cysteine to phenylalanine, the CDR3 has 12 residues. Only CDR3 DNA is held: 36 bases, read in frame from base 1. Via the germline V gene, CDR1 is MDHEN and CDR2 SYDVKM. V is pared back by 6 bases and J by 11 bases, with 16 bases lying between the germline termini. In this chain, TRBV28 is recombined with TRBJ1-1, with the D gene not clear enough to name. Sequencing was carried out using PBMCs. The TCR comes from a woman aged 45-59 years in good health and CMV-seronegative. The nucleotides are TGTGCCAGCAGCCCCTCGGGTAGGCAGGCTTTCTTT. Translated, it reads CASSPSGRQAFF.